This TCR beta chain came from a study of shared clonotypes between healthy human individuals. For the study at large: Researchers drew samples from a couple of women and a few men aged 18 to 49.

The method was immunoSEQ multiplex PCR; TCRdb's version includes in-frame clones alone and lacks a portion of them. The sample lists approximately 640,000 clones; roughly 91% were seen once. Trimming took off 11 bases at V and 5 bases at J, with 22 bases between the two ends. This CDR3 is built from 14 residues. Germline V gene sequence: CDR1 ENHRY, CDR2 SYGVKD. Donors comprised healthy HIV-negative adults lacking recent acute infections or vaccinations. The sequenced sample consisted of memory CD8+ T cells from PBMCs. Subset described: CD45RO+ cells pooled with CCR7-negative TemRA cells. The TCR was taken from a man between 18 and 35 years old in good health. Some clones in this sample may be carry-over from other donors' samples. This chain joins TRBV10-3 and TRBJ2-7; D is perhaps TRBD2 (5 bases). As DNA, the CDR3 is TGTGCCGCAGGCGAGGGATTACCGCAGGACGAGCAGTACTTC. Amino acids: CAAGEGLPQDEQYF.